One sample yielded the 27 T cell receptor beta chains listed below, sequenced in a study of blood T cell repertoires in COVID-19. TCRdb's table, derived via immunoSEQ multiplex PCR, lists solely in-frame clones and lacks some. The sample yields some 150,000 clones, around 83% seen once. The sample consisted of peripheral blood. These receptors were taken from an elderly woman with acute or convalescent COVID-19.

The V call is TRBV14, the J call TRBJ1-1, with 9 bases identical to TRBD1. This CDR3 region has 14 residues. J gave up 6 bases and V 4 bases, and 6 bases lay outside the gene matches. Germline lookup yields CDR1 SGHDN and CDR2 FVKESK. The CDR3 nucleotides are TGTGCCAGCAGCCGCACAGGGGGCTTAGCTGAAGCTTTCTTT. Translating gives CASSRTGGLAEAFF.

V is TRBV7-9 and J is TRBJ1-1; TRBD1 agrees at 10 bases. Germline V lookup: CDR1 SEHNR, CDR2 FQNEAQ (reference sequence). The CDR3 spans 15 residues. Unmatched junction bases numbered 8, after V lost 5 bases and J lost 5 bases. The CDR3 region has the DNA TGTGCCAGCAGCCCCCGACAGGGGGCGCGGACTGAAGCTTTCTTT. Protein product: CASSPRQGARTEAFF.

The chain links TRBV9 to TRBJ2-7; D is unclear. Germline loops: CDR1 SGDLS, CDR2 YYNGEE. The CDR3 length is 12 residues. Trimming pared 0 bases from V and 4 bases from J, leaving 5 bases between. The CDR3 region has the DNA TGTGCCAGCAGCGTAGTGGAGTACGAGCAGTACTTC. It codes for CASSVVEYEQYF.

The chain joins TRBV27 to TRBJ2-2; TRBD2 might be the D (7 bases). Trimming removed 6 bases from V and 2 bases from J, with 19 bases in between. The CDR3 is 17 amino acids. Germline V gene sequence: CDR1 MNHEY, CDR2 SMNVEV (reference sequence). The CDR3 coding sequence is TGTGCCAGCAGATCGAAGGGGGGGACATATAACACCGGGGAGCTGTTTTTT. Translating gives CASRSKGGTYNTGELFF.

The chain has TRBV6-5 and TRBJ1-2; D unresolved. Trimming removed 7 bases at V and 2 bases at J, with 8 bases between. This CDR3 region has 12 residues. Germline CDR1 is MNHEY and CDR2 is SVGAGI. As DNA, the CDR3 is TGTGCCAGCACGACGGGAAACTATGGCTACACCTTC. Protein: CASTTGNYGYTF.

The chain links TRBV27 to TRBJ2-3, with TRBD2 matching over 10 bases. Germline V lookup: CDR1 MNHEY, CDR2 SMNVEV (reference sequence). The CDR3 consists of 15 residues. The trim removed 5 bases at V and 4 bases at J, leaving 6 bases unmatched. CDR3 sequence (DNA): TGTGCCAGCAGTGAGCTAGCGGGAGCGTCAGATACGCAGTATTTT. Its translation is CASSELAGASDTQYF.

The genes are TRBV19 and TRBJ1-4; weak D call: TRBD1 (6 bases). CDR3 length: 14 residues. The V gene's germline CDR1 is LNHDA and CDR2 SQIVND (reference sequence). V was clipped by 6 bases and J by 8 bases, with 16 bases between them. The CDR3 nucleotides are TGTGCCAGTAGAACAGGGAGTGGCGAGGAAAAACTGTTTTTT. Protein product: CASRTGSGEEKLFF.

The CDR3 DNA reads TGTGCCAGCAGCAGGGGACTAGCTTCCTACGAGCAGTACTTC. Its translation: CASSRGLASYEQYF. The chain is built from TRBV7-6 and TRBJ2-7; 9 nucleotides line up with TRBD2. This CDR3 spans 14 amino acids. V lost 5 bases and J lost 1; bases outside the gene matches: 3. Germline values: CDR1 SGHVS, CDR2 FNYEAQ.

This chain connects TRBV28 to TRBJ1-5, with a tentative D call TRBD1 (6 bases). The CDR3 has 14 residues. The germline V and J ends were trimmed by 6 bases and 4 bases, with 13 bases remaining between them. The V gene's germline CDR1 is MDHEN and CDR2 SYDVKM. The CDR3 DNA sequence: TGTGCCAGCAGCCCCGGGAGGGGGAATCAGCCCCAGCATTTT. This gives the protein CASSPGRGNQPQHF.

The CDR3 spells CASSEEGTGGDEQYF. CDR3 nucleotide sequence: TGTGCCAGCAGTGAAGAAGGGACAGGGGGCGACGAGCAGTACTTC. The rearrangement links TRBV2 to TRBJ2-7; 12 bases fit TRBD1. The CDR3 is 15 residues long. Per the germline V gene, CDR1 is SNHLY and CDR2 is FYNNEI. Trimming removed 1 base from V and 5 bases from J; junction bases left unmatched: 3.

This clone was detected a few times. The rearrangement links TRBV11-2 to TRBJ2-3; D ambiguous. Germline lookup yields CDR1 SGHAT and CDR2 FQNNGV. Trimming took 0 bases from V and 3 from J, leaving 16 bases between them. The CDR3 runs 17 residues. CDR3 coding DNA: TGTGCCAGCAGCTTAGATCTTACGCGGATGGTAACAGATACGCAGTATTTT. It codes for CASSLDLTRMVTDTQYF.

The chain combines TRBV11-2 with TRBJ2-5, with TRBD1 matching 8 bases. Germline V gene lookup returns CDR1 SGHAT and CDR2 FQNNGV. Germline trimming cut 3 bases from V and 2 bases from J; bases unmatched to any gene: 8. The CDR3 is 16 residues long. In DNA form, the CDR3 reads TGTGCCAGCAGCTTGTTGACAGGGGTGGGTCAAGAGACCCAGTACTTC. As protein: CASSLLTGVGQETQYF.

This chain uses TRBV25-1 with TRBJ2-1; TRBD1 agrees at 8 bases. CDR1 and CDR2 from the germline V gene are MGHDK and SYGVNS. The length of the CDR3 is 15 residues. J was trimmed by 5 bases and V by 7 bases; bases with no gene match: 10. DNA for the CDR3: TGTGCCAGCAAAGGGCGGACAGGGTTCGACAATGAGCAGTTCTTC. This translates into CASKGRTGFDNEQFF.

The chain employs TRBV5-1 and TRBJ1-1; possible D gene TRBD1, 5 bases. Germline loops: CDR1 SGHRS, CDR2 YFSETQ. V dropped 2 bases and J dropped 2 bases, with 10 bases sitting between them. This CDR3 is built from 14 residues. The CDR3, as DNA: TGCGCCAGCAGCTTAGACAGCTCCAACACTGAAGCTTTCTTT. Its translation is CASSLDSSNTEAFF.

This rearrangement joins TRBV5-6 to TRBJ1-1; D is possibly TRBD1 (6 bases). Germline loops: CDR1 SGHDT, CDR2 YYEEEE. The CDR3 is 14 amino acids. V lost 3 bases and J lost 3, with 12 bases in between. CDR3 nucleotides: TGTGCCAGCAGCTCGACAGGTCGGGACACTGAAGCTTTCTTT. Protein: CASSSTGRDTEAFF.

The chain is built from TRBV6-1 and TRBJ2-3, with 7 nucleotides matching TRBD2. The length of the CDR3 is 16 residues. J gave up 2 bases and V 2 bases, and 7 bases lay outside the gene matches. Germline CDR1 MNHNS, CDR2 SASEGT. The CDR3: CASSERLADYTDTQYF. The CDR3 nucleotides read TGTGCCAGCAGTGAACGGCTAGCGGATTACACAGATACGCAGTATTTT.

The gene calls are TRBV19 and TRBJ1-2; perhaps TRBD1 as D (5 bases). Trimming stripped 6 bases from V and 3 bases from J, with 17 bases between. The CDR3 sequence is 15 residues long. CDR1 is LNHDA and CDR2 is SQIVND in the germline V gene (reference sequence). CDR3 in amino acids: CASSRYPGGDYGYTF. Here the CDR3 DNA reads TGTGCCAGTAGCAGGTACCCGGGGGGGGACTATGGCTACACCTTC. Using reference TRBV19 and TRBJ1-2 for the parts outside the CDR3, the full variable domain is DGGITQSPKYLFRKEGQNVTLSCEQNLNHDAMYWYRQDPGQGLRLIYYSQIVNDFQKGDIAEGYSVSREKKESFPLTVTSAQKNPTAFYLCASSRYPGGDYGYTFGSGTRLTVV.

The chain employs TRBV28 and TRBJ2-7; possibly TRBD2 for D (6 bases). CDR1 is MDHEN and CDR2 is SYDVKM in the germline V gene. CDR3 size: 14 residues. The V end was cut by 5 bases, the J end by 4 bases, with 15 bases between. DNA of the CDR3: TGTGCCAGCAGTCTTTGGGGCGGGGAGTACGAGCAGTACTTC. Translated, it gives CASSLWGGEYEQYF.

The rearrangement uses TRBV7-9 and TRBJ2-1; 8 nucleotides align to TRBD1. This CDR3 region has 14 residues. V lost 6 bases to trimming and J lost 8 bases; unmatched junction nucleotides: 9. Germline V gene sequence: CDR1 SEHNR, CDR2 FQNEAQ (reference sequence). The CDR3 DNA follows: TGTGCCAGCAGTTGGACAGGGTGGGAGCATGAGCAGTTCTTC. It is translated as CASSWTGWEHEQFF.

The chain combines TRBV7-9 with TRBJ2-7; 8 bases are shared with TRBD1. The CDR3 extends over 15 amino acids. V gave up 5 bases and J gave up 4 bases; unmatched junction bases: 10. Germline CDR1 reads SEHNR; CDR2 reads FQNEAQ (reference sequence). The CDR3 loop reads CASSLSQGARYEQYF. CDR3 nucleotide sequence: TGTGCCAGCAGCCTATCTCAGGGGGCACGGTACGAGCAGTACTTC.

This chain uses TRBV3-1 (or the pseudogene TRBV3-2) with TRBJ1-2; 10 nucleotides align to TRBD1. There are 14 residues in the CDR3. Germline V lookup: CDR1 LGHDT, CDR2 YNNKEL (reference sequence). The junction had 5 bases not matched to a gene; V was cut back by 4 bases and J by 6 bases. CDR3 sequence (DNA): TGTGCCAGCAGCCCGGACAGGGGGAGACATGGCTACACCTTC. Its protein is CASSPDRGRHGYTF.

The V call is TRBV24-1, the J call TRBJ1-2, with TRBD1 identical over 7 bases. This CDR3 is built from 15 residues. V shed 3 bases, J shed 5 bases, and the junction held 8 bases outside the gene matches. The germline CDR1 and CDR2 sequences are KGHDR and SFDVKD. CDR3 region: CATSDTTGEAYGYTF. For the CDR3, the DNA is TGTGCCACCAGTGATACTACAGGGGAAGCTTATGGCTACACCTTC.

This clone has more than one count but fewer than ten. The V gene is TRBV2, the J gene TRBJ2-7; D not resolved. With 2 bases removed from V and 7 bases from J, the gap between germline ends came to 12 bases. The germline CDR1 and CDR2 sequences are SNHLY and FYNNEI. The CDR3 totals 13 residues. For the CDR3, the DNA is TGTGCCAGCAGTGAAAATCGAGAGTGGGAGCAGTACTTC. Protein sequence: CASSENREWEQYF. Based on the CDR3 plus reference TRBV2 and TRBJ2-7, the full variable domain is EPEVTQTPSHQVTQMGQEVILRCVPISNHLYFYWYRQILGQKVEFLVSFYNNEISEKSEIFDDQFSVERPDGSNFTLKIRSTKLEDSAMYFCASSENREWEQYFGPGTRLTVT.

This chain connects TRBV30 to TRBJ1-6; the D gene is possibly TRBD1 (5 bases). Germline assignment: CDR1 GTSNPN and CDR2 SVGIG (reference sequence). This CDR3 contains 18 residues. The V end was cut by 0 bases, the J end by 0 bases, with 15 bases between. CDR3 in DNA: TGTGCCTGGAGTGTTGGACACGGGGGAAGCTCCTATAATTCACCCCTCCACTTT. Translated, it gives CAWSVGHGGSSYNSPLHF.

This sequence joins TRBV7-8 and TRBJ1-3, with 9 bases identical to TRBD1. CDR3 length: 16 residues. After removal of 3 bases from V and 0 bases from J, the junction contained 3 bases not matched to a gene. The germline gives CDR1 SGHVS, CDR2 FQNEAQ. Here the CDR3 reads CASSFGTGLSGNTIYF. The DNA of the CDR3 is TGTGCCAGCAGCTTCGGGACAGGGCTCTCTGGAAACACCATATATTTT.

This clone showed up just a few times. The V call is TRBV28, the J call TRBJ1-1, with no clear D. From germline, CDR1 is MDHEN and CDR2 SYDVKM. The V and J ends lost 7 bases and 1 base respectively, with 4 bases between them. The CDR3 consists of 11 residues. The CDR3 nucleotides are TGTGCCAGCAAGCAGAACACTGAAGCTTTCTTT. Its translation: CASKQNTEAFF.

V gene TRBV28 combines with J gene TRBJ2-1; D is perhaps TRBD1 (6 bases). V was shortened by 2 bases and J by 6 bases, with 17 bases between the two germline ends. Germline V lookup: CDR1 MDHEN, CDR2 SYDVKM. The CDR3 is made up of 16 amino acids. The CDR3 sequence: CASSLQGQLQFNEQFF. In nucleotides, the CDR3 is TGTGCCAGCAGTTTACAAGGACAGCTACAATTCAATGAGCAGTTCTTC.